One sample yielded the 12 T cell receptor beta chains listed below, sequenced in a study of vaccination effects on CD4 cells after COVID-19. These receptors' targets are unknown. Only in-frame clones appear in the TCRdb table, and some are missing; sequencing was by immunoSEQ multiplex PCR. The sample shows about 20,000 clones, 70% to 80% of them seen only once. Antigen-specific CD4+ T cells expanded by the ViraFEST assay with viral peptide pools were then sequenced. Upon completion of more than eight days in culture, CD4+ T cells were isolated. Sequenced material: CD4+ T cells from PBMCs cultured with HCoV-229E spike peptides, taken before COVID-19 vaccination. The source of these receptors is a human donor who received a COVID-19 vaccine.

This rearrangement joins TRBV9 to TRBJ2-1; the D gene is possibly TRBD2 (6 bases). V dropped 0 bases and J dropped 9 bases, with 16 bases sitting between them. Germline CDR1 and CDR2: SGDLS and YYNGEE. There are 15 residues in the CDR3. CDR3 residues: CASSVGGVDSGEQFF. CDR3 nucleotide sequence: TGTGCCAGCAGCGTAGGCGGGGTCGATAGTGGTGAGCAGTTCTTC. The full variable domain, rest sourced from reference TRBV9 and TRBJ2-1, is DSGVTQTPKHLITATGQRVTLRCSPRSGDLSVYWYQQSLDQGLQFLIQYYNGEERAKGNILERFSAQQFPDLHSELNLSSLELGDSALYFCASSVGGVDSGEQFFGPGTRLTVL.

The J gene is TRBJ1-4, the V gene TRBV2; 7 bases agree with TRBD1. The CDR3 runs to 15 residues. Germline-derived CDR1 and CDR2 are SNHLY and FYNNEI. Germline trimming cut 4 bases from V and 5 bases from J; bases unmatched to any gene: 7. CDR3 amino acids: CASSGQGRSNEKLFF. CDR3 DNA: TGTGCCAGCAGTGGACAGGGAAGGTCGAATGAAAAACTGTTTTTT.

This clone occurred a few times. This chain uses TRBV12-3 or TRBV12-4 with TRBJ1-5; D is unresolved. This CDR3 spans 13 amino acids. V shed 6 bases and J shed 1 base, with 7 bases lying between them. The CDR3 DNA follows: TGTGCCAGCAGCCTTAAAAGCAATCAGCCCCAGCATTTT. Translating gives CASSLKSNQPQHF.

This chain joins TRBV18 and TRBJ2-5; no firm D call. This CDR3 contains 11 residues. V lost 4 bases and J lost 2, with 2 bases in between. Per the germline V gene, CDR1 is KGHSH and CDR2 is LQKENI. DNA for the CDR3: TGTGCCAGCTCACAACAAGAGACCCAGTACTTC. Amino acids: CASSQQETQYF.

This clone occurred a few times. The rearrangement links TRBV7-9 to TRBJ1-3; D is unclear. The CDR3 spans 15 residues. Looked up from germline, CDR1 is SEHNR and CDR2 is FQNEAQ (reference sequence). V shed 7 bases and J shed 0 bases, with 13 bases lying between them. The CDR3: CASKHGELSGNTIYF. CDR3 DNA: TGTGCCAGCAAACACGGCGAACTCTCTGGAAACACCATATATTTT.

The CDR3, as DNA: TGCGCCAGCAGCTTGTTGACTAGCGGGAAGAGCACAGATACGCAGTATTTT. Its translation: CASSLLTSGKSTDTQYF. The chain couples TRBV5-1 to TRBJ2-3; TRBD2 matches 11 bases. V gave up 1 base and J gave up 0 bases; unmatched junction bases: 4. The germline gives CDR1 SGHRS, CDR2 YFSETQ. The CDR3 runs 17 residues.

The chain couples TRBV19 to TRBJ2-5; TRBD1 matches at 9 bases. Germline V gives CDR1 LNHDA, CDR2 SQIVND (reference sequence). The V segment lost 6 bases and the J segment 5 bases; nucleotides outside the gene matches: 7. The CDR3 covers 14 residues. Here the CDR3 DNA reads TGTGCCAGTAGAACCGGGACAGGGAGGGAGACCCAGTACTTC. Its translation: CASRTGTGRETQYF. Together with reference TRBV19 and TRBJ2-5, the CDR3 gives the full variable domain: DGGITQSPKYLFRKEGQNVTLSCEQNLNHDAMYWYRQDPGQGLRLIYYSQIVNDFQKGDIAEGYSVSREKKESFPLTVTSAQKNPTAFYLCASRTGTGRETQYFGPGTRLLVL.

The rearrangement uses TRBV24-1 and TRBJ2-6; D not certain. Germline V CDR1 and CDR2: KGHDR, SFDVKD. CDR3 length: 13 amino acids. Trimming removed 9 bases at V and 1 base at J, with 6 bases between. The CDR3 bases are TGTGCCACCCAACTATCTGGGGCCAACGTCCTGACTTTC. Translating it yields CATQLSGANVLTF.

The J gene is TRBJ2-4, the V gene TRBV6-6; D is uncertain. Germline lookup yields CDR1 MNHNY and CDR2 SVGAGI (reference sequence). This CDR3 spans 14 amino acids. V was pared by 6 bases and J by 0 bases, with 9 bases between. CDR3 in amino acids: CASSKTVAKNIQYF. The CDR3 region has the DNA TGTGCCAGCAGCAAAACAGTAGCCAAAAACATTCAGTACTTC.

The chain employs TRBV5-1 and TRBJ1-2; D perhaps matches TRBD1 (5 bases). Between the trimmed V and J ends, which lost 3 bases and 4 bases, there was a span of 10 bases. CDR1 SGHRS and CDR2 YFSETQ come from the germline V gene. The CDR3 extends over 13 amino acids. CDR3 DNA sequence: TGCGCCAGCAGCTCGTCAGGGCTCTATGGCTACACCTTC. Residues: CASSSSGLYGYTF. Looking up the rest from reference TRBV5-1 and TRBJ1-2 gives the full variable domain: KAGVTQTPRYLIKTRGQQVTLSCSPISGHRSVSWYQQTPGQGLQFLFEYFSETQRNKGNFPGRFSGRQFSNSRSEMNVSTLELGDSALYLCASSSSGLYGYTFGSGTRLTVV.

V gene TRBV9 combines with J gene TRBJ2-3; 10 nucleotides match TRBD2. Germline CDR1 is SGDLS and CDR2 is YYNGEE. The ends lost 0 bases at V and 0 bases at J; junction bases unmatched: 7. The CDR3 extends over 18 amino acids. CDR3 sequence reads: CASSVAWGLAPSTDTQYF. CDR3 DNA: TGTGCCAGCAGCGTAGCCTGGGGACTAGCGCCGAGCACAGATACGCAGTATTTT.

This chain joins TRBV3-1 (or the pseudogene TRBV3-2) and TRBJ2-7, with TRBD2 matching over 9 bases. The CDR3 is 15 amino acids. Germline V lookup: CDR1 LGHDT, CDR2 YNNKEL (reference sequence). The trim removed 3 bases at V and 4 bases at J, leaving 7 bases unmatched. CDR3 in amino acids: CASSQTEAGGYEQYF. For the CDR3, the DNA is TGTGCCAGCAGCCAGACGGAAGCGGGGGGTTACGAGCAGTACTTC.